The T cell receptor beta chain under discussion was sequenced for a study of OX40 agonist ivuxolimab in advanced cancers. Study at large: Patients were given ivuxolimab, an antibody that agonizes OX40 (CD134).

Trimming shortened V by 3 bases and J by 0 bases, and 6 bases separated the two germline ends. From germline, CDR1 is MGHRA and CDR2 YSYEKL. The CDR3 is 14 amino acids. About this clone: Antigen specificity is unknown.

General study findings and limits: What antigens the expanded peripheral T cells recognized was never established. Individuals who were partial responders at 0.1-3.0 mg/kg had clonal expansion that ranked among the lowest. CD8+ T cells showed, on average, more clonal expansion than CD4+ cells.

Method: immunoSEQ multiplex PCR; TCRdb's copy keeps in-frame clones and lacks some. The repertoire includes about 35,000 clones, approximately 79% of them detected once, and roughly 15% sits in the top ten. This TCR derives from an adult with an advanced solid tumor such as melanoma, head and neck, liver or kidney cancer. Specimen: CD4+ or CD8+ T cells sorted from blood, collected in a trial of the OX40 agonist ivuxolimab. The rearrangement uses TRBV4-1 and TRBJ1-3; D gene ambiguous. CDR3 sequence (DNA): TGCGCCAGCAGCCACACATACTCTGGAAACACCATATATTTT. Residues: CASSHTYSGNTIYF.